The 13 T cell receptor beta chains below were found in one sample sequenced in a study of blood T cell repertoires in COVID-19. Only in-frame clones appear in the TCRdb table, and some are missing; sequencing was by immunoSEQ multiplex PCR. The sample yields 140,000 to 150,000 clones, approximately 84% seen once. The source material was peripheral blood. These receptors all come from a human donor in a cohort sampled during active COVID-19.

This chain joins TRBV4-2 and TRBJ1-2, with TRBD1 identical over 9 bases. This CDR3 has 15 residues. Germline V gives CDR1 LGHNA, CDR2 YNFKEQ. The ends lost 5 bases at V and 6 bases at J; junction bases unmatched: 10. The CDR3 reads CASSGRTGDLDGYTF. In DNA form, the CDR3 reads TGTGCCAGCAGCGGAAGGACAGGGGATTTGGATGGCTACACCTTC.

The chain employs TRBV2 and TRBJ2-6; tentative D call: TRBD1 (5 bases). CDR1 is SNHLY, CDR2 FYNNEI, per germline. The CDR3 is 15 amino acids. Trimming took off 5 bases at V and 3 bases at J, with 11 bases between the two ends. This chain's CDR3 is CASSIQGIGANVLTF. CDR3 nucleotide sequence: TGTGCCAGCAGTATTCAGGGCATTGGGGCCAACGTCCTGACTTTC.

The chain couples TRBV27 to TRBJ1-2; D is undetermined. Trimming removed 8 bases from V and 3 bases from J, with 10 bases in between. CDR3 length: 12 residues. Germline assignment: CDR1 MNHEY and CDR2 SMNVEV (reference sequence). The CDR3 nucleotides are TGTGCCAGCCGAGGTTACGACTATGGCTACACCTTC. Residues: CASRGYDYGYTF.

The chain uses TRBV3-1 (or the pseudogene TRBV3-2) and TRBJ2-3, with 8 nucleotides matching TRBD2. V shed 1 base and J 5 bases; nucleotides not matched to a gene: 2. The CDR3 length is 14 residues. From germline, CDR1 is LGHDT and CDR2 YNNKEL (reference sequence). CDR3 sequence (DNA): TGTGCCAGCAGCCAAGGTACTAGCGGAGATACGCAGTATTTT. Encoded protein: CASSQGTSGDTQYF.

The V call is TRBV19, the J call TRBJ1-1; a weak D match, TRBD1 (6 bases). This CDR3 comprises 12 residues. Germline V CDR1 and CDR2: LNHDA, SQIVND (reference sequence). The V gene lost 10 bases and the J gene lost 6 bases, with 15 bases spanning the gap. This chain's CDR3 is CATSKGGPEAFF. The CDR3 DNA is TGTGCCACCTCAAAAGGGGGACCTGAAGCTTTCTTT.

This clone was seen once. The chain recombines TRBV27 with TRBJ1-3; D is ambiguous. This CDR3 contains 17 residues. V lost 4 bases, J lost 0 bases, and 16 bases lay in between. CDR1 and CDR2 (germline): MNHEY, SMNVEV (reference sequence). CDR3 sequence (DNA): TGTGCCAGCAGTTCTAGCCAAAGACCCAACTCTGGAAACACCATATATTTT. The encoded protein is CASSSSQRPNSGNTIYF.

The chain employs TRBV5-1 and TRBJ2-1; 9 bases agree with TRBD2. The germline V gene has CDR1 SGHRS and CDR2 YFSETQ. V trimming: 4 bases; J trimming: 7 bases; junction bases outside the gene matches: 12. The CDR3 consists of 16 residues. The DNA for the CDR3 is TGCGCCAGCAGCCTCGTCCCGGGACTAGCTAATAATGAGCAGTTCTTC. This sequence encodes CASSLVPGLANNEQFF.

CDR3 loop: CASGPRGETQYF. The DNA for the CDR3 is TGTGCTAGTGGTCCGAGGGGGGAGACCCAGTACTTC. The rearrangement uses TRBV12-5 and TRBJ2-5, with D perhaps TRBD1 (6 bases). The CDR3 length is 12 residues. Per germline, CDR1 LGHNT and CDR2 FRNRAP. With 5 bases removed from V and 5 bases from J, the gap between germline ends came to 9 bases.

CDR3 protein: CASSPIRDPTGELFF. The DNA of the CDR3 is TGTGCCAGCTCACCAATCCGGGATCCCACCGGGGAGCTGTTTTTT. The chain uses TRBV18 and TRBJ2-2, with D possibly matching TRBD2 (5 bases). Trimming shortened V by 2 bases and J by 4 bases, and 11 bases separated the two germline ends. CDR1 is KGHSH, CDR2 LQKENI, per germline. The CDR3 runs to 15 residues.

This rearrangement joins TRBV4-3 to TRBJ2-3; D is unresolved. Trimming took off 4 bases at V and 2 bases at J, with 10 bases between the two ends. The germline CDR1 and CDR2 sequences are LGHNA and YSLEER. There are 14 residues in the CDR3. The CDR3 bases are TGCGCCAGCAGCCCTCGGGTTTACACAGATACGCAGTATTTT. Amino acids: CASSPRVYTDTQYF.

This clone has a handful of counts. This sequence joins TRBV5-4 and TRBJ2-2, with a tentative D call TRBD2 (5 bases). Trimming stripped 4 bases from V and 2 bases from J, with 18 bases between. The CDR3 is made up of 17 amino acids. Per the germline V gene, CDR1 is SGHNT and CDR2 is YYREEE (reference sequence). This CDR3 reads CASSPRRQSLNTGELFF. CDR3 coding DNA: TGTGCCAGCAGCCCACGGAGGCAGTCATTAAACACCGGGGAGCTGTTTTTT.

V usage is TRBV6-5 and J usage is TRBJ1-4; D is possibly TRBD1 (5 bases). This CDR3 is 12 amino acids long. CDR1 MNHEY and CDR2 SVGAGI come from the germline V gene. V lost 8 bases and J lost 8, with 12 bases in between. Here the CDR3 reads CASWTRLEKLFF. CDR3 nucleotide sequence: TGTGCCAGCTGGACAAGATTGGAAAAACTGTTTTTT.

The chain has TRBV19 and TRBJ1-4; D unclear. CDR1 and CDR2 from the germline V gene are LNHDA and SQIVND (reference sequence). Trimming pared 3 bases from V and 8 bases from J, leaving 13 bases between. The CDR3 is made up of 14 amino acids. The CDR3: CASSITAFGEKLFF. The CDR3 coding sequence is TGTGCCAGTAGTATTACAGCCTTTGGAGAAAAACTGTTTTTT.